These T cell receptor beta chains were read from a single sample in a study of CD8+ T cells in alopecia areata. The method was immunoSEQ multiplex PCR; TCRdb's version includes in-frame clones alone and lacks a portion of them. The profile shows hundreds of thousands of clones, roughly two thirds of them singletons. Sequenced here: CD4+ T cells sorted from blood, sampled at week 0. All receptors derive from a human donor with alopecia areata. CDR3s include the opening cysteine and the closing phenylalanine or tryptophan. Fields, in order: D gene, clone size, V gene, J gene, CDR3 length, CDR3 DNA, CDR3 protein. D genes are given only for firm matches. The size entry is marked missing in some rows and otherwise reads once, few, many or a size class.

d_gene: TRBD1
abundance: NA
v_gene: TRBV7-3
j_gene: TRBJ2-6
len: 15
CDR3nt: TGTGCCAGCGGAGACAGGGGCTCTGGGGCCAACGTCCTGACTTTC
CDR3aa: CASGDRGSGANVLTF

d_gene: TRBD2
abundance: NA
v_gene: TRBV29-1
j_gene: TRBJ2-5
len: 12
CDR3nt: TGCAGCGCAACTAGCGGGGGGGAGACCCAGTACTTC
CDR3aa: CSATSGGETQYF

d_gene: NA
abundance: NA
v_gene: TRBV30
j_gene: TRBJ2-7
len: 14
CDR3nt: TGTGCCTGGAGTGGAGACAGGTGGGGCTACGAGCAGTACTTC
CDR3aa: CAWSGDRWGYEQYF

d_gene: NA
abundance: NA
v_gene: TRBV2
j_gene: TRBJ2-7
len: 13
CDR3nt: TGTGCCAGCAGTGAGGGCAGGGTTTACGAGCAGTACTTC
CDR3aa: CASSEGRVYEQYF

d_gene: TRBD1
abundance: NA
v_gene: TRBV27
j_gene: TRBJ2-7
len: 15
CDR3nt: TGTGCCAGCAGGGGTTCTGGACAGGGGGCCTACGAGCAGTACTTC
CDR3aa: CASRGSGQGAYEQYF

d_gene: NA
abundance: NA
v_gene: TRBV6-5
j_gene: TRBJ1-1
len: 13
CDR3nt: TGTGCCAGCAGTCTCACTCGTTACACTGAAGCTTTCTTT
CDR3aa: CASSLTRYTEAFF

d_gene: TRBD1
abundance: NA
v_gene: TRBV29-1
j_gene: TRBJ2-7
len: 13
CDR3nt: TGCAGCGTTGCCGGGACAGTGGACTACGAGCAGTACTTC
CDR3aa: CSVAGTVDYEQYF

d_gene: NA
abundance: NA
v_gene: TRBV4-3
j_gene: TRBJ2-1
len: 16
CDR3nt: TGCGCCAGCAGCCGGTCGGGACCGGGGTTCAACAATGAGCAGTTCTTC
CDR3aa: CASSRSGPGFNNEQFF

d_gene: NA
abundance: NA
v_gene: TRBV10-3
j_gene: TRBJ1-6
len: 14
CDR3nt: TGTGCCATCAGTGTGACGGGGGATAATTCACCCCTCCACTTT
CDR3aa: CAISVTGDNSPLHF

d_gene: NA
abundance: NA
v_gene: TRBV2
j_gene: TRBJ1-1
len: 13
CDR3nt: TGTGCCAGCAGTACAGGACAGTGGACTGAAGCTTTCTTT
CDR3aa: CASSTGQWTEAFF

d_gene: NA
abundance: NA
v_gene: TRBV30
j_gene: TRBJ1-5
len: 13
CDR3nt: TGTGCCTGGAGCGACCGACATGAACAGCCCCAGCATTTT
CDR3aa: CAWSDRHEQPQHF

d_gene: NA
abundance: NA
v_gene: TRBV18
j_gene: TRBJ1-2
len: 14
CDR3nt: TGTGCCAGCTCACCGTATGACGGGAGCTATGGCTACACCTTC
CDR3aa: CASSPYDGSYGYTF

d_gene: NA
abundance: NA
v_gene: TRBV7-9
j_gene: TRBJ2-7
len: 13
CDR3nt: TGTGCCAGCAGCTCCTCTGGAGCCTACGAGCAGTACTTC
CDR3aa: CASSSSGAYEQYF

d_gene: NA
abundance: NA
v_gene: TRBV30
j_gene: TRBJ1-3
len: 16
CDR3nt: TGTGCCTGGAGTCGACGCTTGGGACACGCTGGAAACACCATATATTTT
CDR3aa: CAWSRRLGHAGNTIYF

d_gene: NA
abundance: few
v_gene: TRBV29-1
j_gene: TRBJ2-5
len: 13
CDR3nt: TGCAGCGTCGCGGGACAGAGAGGAGAGACCCAGTACTTC
CDR3aa: CSVAGQRGETQYF

d_gene: NA
abundance: once
v_gene: TRBV7-9
j_gene: TRBJ2-3
len: 13
CDR3nt: TGTGCCAGCAGCTTAGGCGGGTCAGATACGCAGTATTTT
CDR3aa: CASSLGGSDTQYF

d_gene: NA
abundance: NA
v_gene: TRBV11-2
j_gene: TRBJ2-7
len: 12
CDR3nt: TGTGCCAGCAGCTCAGGGCTTGGCGAGCAGTACTTC
CDR3aa: CASSSGLGEQYF

d_gene: NA
abundance: NA
v_gene: TRBV30
j_gene: TRBJ2-5
len: 13
CDR3nt: TGTGCCTGGAGCCTCGGAGGGCGCGAGACCCAGTACTTC
CDR3aa: CAWSLGGRETQYF

d_gene: NA
abundance: NA
v_gene: TRBV19
j_gene: TRBJ2-1
len: 12
CDR3nt: TGTGCCAGTAGTCCACGGGGCAGCGAGCAGTTCTTC
CDR3aa: CASSPRGSEQFF

d_gene: TRBD1
abundance: few
v_gene: TRBV18
j_gene: TRBJ2-7
len: 15
CDR3nt: TGTGCCAGCTCACCGTCCCGGGACAGAACCTACGAGCAGTACTTC
CDR3aa: CASSPSRDRTYEQYF

d_gene: TRBD1
abundance: NA
v_gene: TRBV30
j_gene: TRBJ1-2
len: 14
CDR3nt: TGTGCCTGGAGCTGGGACAGGTCCTCCTATGGCTACACCTTC
CDR3aa: CAWSWDRSSYGYTF

d_gene: NA
abundance: NA
v_gene: TRBV18
j_gene: TRBJ2-1
len: 15
CDR3nt: TGTGCCAGCTCATTGGGACCGGGCTCCTACAATGAGCAGTTCTTC
CDR3aa: CASSLGPGSYNEQFF

d_gene: NA
abundance: NA
v_gene: TRBV9
j_gene: TRBJ2-5
len: 12
CDR3nt: TGTGCCAGCAGCAAGGGTCAAGAGACCCAGTACTTC
CDR3aa: CASSKGQETQYF